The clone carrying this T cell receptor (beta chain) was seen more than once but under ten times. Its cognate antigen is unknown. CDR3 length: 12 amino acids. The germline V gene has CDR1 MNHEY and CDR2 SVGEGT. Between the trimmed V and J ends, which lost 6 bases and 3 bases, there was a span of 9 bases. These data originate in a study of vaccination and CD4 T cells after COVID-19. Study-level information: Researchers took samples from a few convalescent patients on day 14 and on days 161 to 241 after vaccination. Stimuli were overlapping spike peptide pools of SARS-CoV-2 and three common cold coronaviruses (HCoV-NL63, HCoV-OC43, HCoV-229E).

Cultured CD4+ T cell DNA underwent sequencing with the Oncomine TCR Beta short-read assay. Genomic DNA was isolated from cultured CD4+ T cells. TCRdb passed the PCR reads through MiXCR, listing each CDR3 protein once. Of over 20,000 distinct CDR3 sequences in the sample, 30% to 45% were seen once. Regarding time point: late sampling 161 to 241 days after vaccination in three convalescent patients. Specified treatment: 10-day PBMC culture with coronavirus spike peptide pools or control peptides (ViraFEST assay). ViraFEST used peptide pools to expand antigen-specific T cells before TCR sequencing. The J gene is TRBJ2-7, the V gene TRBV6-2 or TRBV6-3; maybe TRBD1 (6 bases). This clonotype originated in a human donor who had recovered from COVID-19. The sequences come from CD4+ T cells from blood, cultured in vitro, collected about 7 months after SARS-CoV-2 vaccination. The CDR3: CASSPRGYEQYF. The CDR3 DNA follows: TGTGCCAGCAGCCCCAGGGGCTACGAGCAGTACTTC.